This is a list of T cell receptor beta chains from one sample in a study of T cell clones after liver transplantation. Produced via immunoSEQ multiplex PCR; TCRdb's table is partial and in-frame only. The top ten hold roughly 15% of the sample, which has 60,000 or so clones, about 70% seen once. Sequenced material: CD4+ T cells from blood, taken before liver transplant. All receptors derive from a human donor who received a liver transplant. Each CDR3 is given with its conserved first and last residue. The D gene is left open where the match is weak. Expanded clones get a size class; other rows say once, few or many, or leave the size out.

size,D,J,V,DNA,CDR3
-,-,TRBJ1-4,TRBV10-1,TGCGCCAGCAGTGAGCCAGTTGGGAGGGAAAAACTGTTTTTT,CASSEPVGREKLFF
-,TRBD1,TRBJ1-2,TRBV28,TGTGCCAGCAGTACCCAGGGGGCCAGGTATGGCTACACCTTC,CASSTQGARYGYTF
-,-,TRBJ2-6,TRBV27,TGTGCCAGCAGTTTAGGGTCAGGGTCTGGGGCCAACGTCCTGACTTTC,CASSLGSGSGANVLTF
-,-,TRBJ1-3,TRBV9,TGTGCCAGCAGCGTAGCTCCAGGGGCTGGAAACACCATATATTTT,CASSVAPGAGNTIYF
-,-,TRBJ1-4,TRBV5-5,TGTGCCAGCAGCCCTCCTGCAACTAATGAAAAACTGTTTTTT,CASSPPATNEKLFF
-,TRBD1,TRBJ2-3,TRBV5-6,TGTGCCAGCAGCTTGATAACAGGGGGTTTTACAGATACGCAGTATTTT,CASSLITGGFTDTQYF
once,-,TRBJ1-1,TRBV28,TGTGCCAGCAGCTTGACAGGAACGAACACTGAAGCTTTCTTT,CASSLTGTNTEAFF
-,TRBD2,TRBJ2-1,TRBV23-1,TGCGCCAGCAGTCTAGCGGGGGGTAGTTATGAGCAGTTCTTC,CASSLAGGSYEQFF
-,TRBD1,TRBJ1-3,TRBV7-9,TGTGCCAGCAGCTACGTTTCGGGGACAGGCGGAAACACCATATATTTT,CASSYVSGTGGNTIYF
-,-,TRBJ2-2,TRBV9,TGTGCCAGCGGTAGCCGAAGGACCGGGGAGCTGTTTTTT,CASGSRRTGELFF